The next 26 T cell receptor beta chains were all read from a single sample in a study of siplizumab effects on memory and regulatory T cells. Method: immunoSEQ multiplex PCR; TCRdb's copy keeps in-frame clones and lacks some. Here the sample spans more than 50,000 clones, 85% to 95% being singletons. Sequencing used CD8+ T cells sorted from blood. The receptors come from a human donor in good health.

This clone was seen only once. The rearrangement links TRBV27 to TRBJ2-2; 9 bases are shared with TRBD2. V dropped 9 bases and J dropped 4; count of bases not matched to a gene: 3. This CDR3 comprises 13 residues. Germline CDR1 MNHEY, CDR2 SMNVEV (reference sequence). The CDR3: CASTSGFTGELFF. The CDR3, as DNA: TGTGCCAGTACTAGCGGGTTCACCGGGGAGCTGTTTTTT.

V gene TRBV29-1 combines with J gene TRBJ2-7; 7 nucleotides match TRBD1. This CDR3 is built from 13 residues. Looked up from germline, CDR1 is SQVTM and CDR2 is ANQGSEA. Trimming cost V 6 bases and J 0 bases; bases outside gene matches: 5. CDR3 in DNA: TGCAGCGTGGGCCGGGACAGCTCCTACGAGCAGTACTTC. It encodes CSVGRDSSYEQYF.

The gene calls are TRBV7-9 and TRBJ2-1; a weak D match, TRBD1 (7 bases). The CDR3 length is 15 residues. The germline V and J ends were trimmed by 4 bases and 8 bases, with 18 bases remaining between them. Germline V gene lookup returns CDR1 SEHNR and CDR2 FQNEAQ (reference sequence). The CDR3 sequence: CASSSIATGEDEQFF. The CDR3 nucleotides are TGTGCCAGCAGCTCCATTGCCACAGGGGAGGATGAGCAGTTCTTC.

V and J are TRBV7-9 and TRBJ2-5; 11 nucleotides match TRBD2. The CDR3 contains 12 residues. Germline V CDR1 and CDR2: SEHNR, FQNEAQ (reference sequence). The V segment lost 1 base and the J segment 13 bases; nucleotides outside the gene matches: 2. The CDR3, as DNA: TGTGCCAGCAGCTTAGGGGGGACTAGCGGGTACTTC. Translation: CASSLGGTSGYF.

The chain joins TRBV5-1 to TRBJ1-1; possibly TRBD1 for D (6 bases). There are 12 residues in the CDR3. From germline, CDR1 is SGHRS and CDR2 YFSETQ. The V and J ends lost 4 bases and 8 bases respectively, with 12 bases between them. CDR3 sequence: CASSPDSIEAFF. CDR3 in DNA: TGCGCCAGCAGCCCGGACAGTATAGAAGCTTTCTTT.

The chain links TRBV2 to TRBJ1-3; D remains ambiguous. Germline CDR1 SNHLY, CDR2 FYNNEI. Trimming left V 6 bases short and J 12 bases short, with 15 bases between. The CDR3 sequence is 12 residues long. The CDR3 spells CASRRRSGDIYF. In nucleotides, the CDR3 is TGTGCCAGCAGGAGACGGTCAGGTGACATATATTTT. Looking up the rest from reference TRBV2 and TRBJ1-3 gives the full variable domain: EPEVTQTPSHQVTQMGQEVILRCVPISNHLYFYWYRQILGQKVEFLVSFYNNEISEKSEIFDDQFSVERPDGSNFTLKIRSTKLEDSAMYFCASRRRSGDIYFGEGSWLTVV.

The chain has TRBV7-2 and TRBJ1-2, with D possibly being TRBD1 (6 bases). CDR3 length equals 15 residues. Germline lookup yields CDR1 SGHTA and CDR2 FQGNSA. Trimming pared 6 bases from V and 2 bases from J, leaving 16 bases between. DNA for the CDR3: TGTGCCAGCAGTCTAACAGGGCTAGGGAACTATGGCTACACCTTC. It is translated as CASSLTGLGNYGYTF.

The chain couples TRBV5-1 to TRBJ2-7; 7 nucleotides agree with TRBD2. Germline trimming cut 4 bases from V and 4 bases from J; bases unmatched to any gene: 14. The CDR3 runs 16 residues. Germline loops: CDR1 SGHRS, CDR2 YFSETQ. Here the CDR3 reads CASSPRVTSERYEQYF. In nucleotides, the CDR3 is TGCGCCAGCAGCCCCCGCGTTACTAGCGAGAGATACGAGCAGTACTTC.

The chain recombines TRBV6-1 with TRBJ1-2; D not resolved. CDR3 length: 12 residues. Germline loops: CDR1 MNHNS, CDR2 SASEGT. The V end was cut by 0 bases, the J end by 7 bases, with 6 bases between. CDR3 residues: CASSEAHPGYTF. The CDR3 region has the DNA TGTGCCAGCAGTGAAGCACATCCTGGCTACACCTTC.

The V and J genes are TRBV6-6 and TRBJ2-1, with 12 bases fitting TRBD1. CDR1 and CDR2 from the germline V gene are MNHNY and SVGAGI (reference sequence). The ends lost 6 bases at V and 7 bases at J; junction bases unmatched: 7. The CDR3 sequence is 15 residues long. The CDR3 loop reads CASSTGTGGLNEQFF. The CDR3 DNA sequence: TGTGCCAGCAGCACCGGGACAGGGGGCCTAAATGAGCAGTTCTTC.

This clone has only one observation. J is TRBJ2-7 and V is TRBV4-1, with a possible D match to TRBD1 (5 bases). This CDR3 has 15 residues. V was shortened by 2 bases and J by 1 base, with 12 bases between the two germline ends. In germline, CDR1 is MGHRA, CDR2 YSYEKL. CDR3 sequence: CASSQLPGLSYEQYF. The CDR3 region has the DNA TGCGCCAGCAGCCAATTGCCAGGGCTTTCCTACGAGCAGTACTTC.

This chain joins TRBV30 and TRBJ2-1; tentative D call: TRBD2 (6 bases). CDR3 size: 14 residues. CDR1 is GTSNPN, CDR2 SVGIG, per germline (reference sequence). The V gene lost 3 bases and the J gene lost 3 bases, with 12 bases spanning the gap. The CDR3 region is CAWRDGTYYNEQFF. In DNA form, the CDR3 reads TGTGCCTGGAGAGACGGGACTTACTACAATGAGCAGTTCTTC.

The chain is built from TRBV28 and TRBJ2-7; TRBD2 agrees at 14 bases. Germline loops: CDR1 MDHEN, CDR2 SYDVKM. The J segment lost 2 bases and the V segment lost 6 bases, leaving 3 bases of the junction unmatched. The CDR3 runs to 15 residues. For the CDR3, the DNA is TGTGCCAGCAGCCTGGGACTAGCGGGAGCCTACGAGCAGTACTTC. It encodes CASSLGLAGAYEQYF.

V and J are TRBV7-9 and TRBJ2-1, with TRBD2 identical over 10 bases. The trim removed 5 bases at V and 5 bases at J, leaving 9 bases unmatched. CDR3 size: 16 residues. Germline V gene lookup returns CDR1 SEHNR and CDR2 FQNEAQ (reference sequence). Written as DNA, the CDR3 is TGTGCCAGCAGCCCGTATAGCGGGAGGCTAGACAATGAGCAGTTCTTC. Encoded protein: CASSPYSGRLDNEQFF.

The chain uses TRBV7-6 and TRBJ2-3; D unresolved. Germline loops: CDR1 SGHVS, CDR2 FNYEAQ. The CDR3 extends over 13 amino acids. V lost 1 base, J lost 3 bases, and 5 bases lay in between. The CDR3: CASSLVMTDTQYF. CDR3 DNA sequence: TGTGCCAGCAGCTTAGTTATGACAGATACGCAGTATTTT.

This rearrangement joins TRBV30 to TRBJ2-1; tentatively, D is TRBD1 or TRBD2 (5 bases each). This CDR3 is 15 amino acids long. V gave up 0 bases and J gave up 0 bases, with 9 bases separating them. Germline assignment: CDR1 GTSNPN and CDR2 SVGIG (reference sequence). CDR3 protein: CAWSVGVSSYNEQFF. The DNA of the CDR3 is TGTGCCTGGAGTGTGGGGGTTAGCTCCTACAATGAGCAGTTCTTC.

This chain uses TRBV30 with TRBJ2-3; D may be TRBD2 (6 bases). This CDR3 has 14 amino acids. Trimming left V 1 base short and J 1 base short, with 9 bases between. Looked up from germline, CDR1 is GTSNPN and CDR2 is SVGIG (reference sequence). CDR3 bases: TGTGCCTGGAGTGGGGTAGCGGGCACAGATACGCAGTATTTT. Translation: CAWSGVAGTDTQYF.

CDR3 bases: TGTGCCAGCAGTCCAGGGGAAACCGGGGAGCTGTTTTTT. Its protein product is CASSPGETGELFF. V and J are TRBV6-4 and TRBJ2-2, with TRBD1 as a possible D gene (6 bases). CDR1 is MRHNA, CDR2 SNTAGT, per germline. V lost 5 bases, J lost 5 bases, and 9 bases lay in between. The CDR3 has 13 residues.

The chain is built from TRBV9 and TRBJ2-1, with TRBD2 matching over 9 bases. CDR3 size: 14 residues. CDR1 is SGDLS and CDR2 is YYNGEE in the germline V gene. The trim removed 2 bases at V and 16 bases at J, leaving 13 bases unmatched. The CDR3 spells CASSVSGREGQEFF. The CDR3 DNA follows: TGTGCCAGCAGCGTGTCCGGGCGGGAGGGCCAGGAATTCTTC.

V usage is TRBV2 and J usage is TRBJ2-1; TRBD2 matches 11 bases. From germline, CDR1 is SNHLY and CDR2 FYNNEI. The CDR3 has 17 amino acids. V trimming: 1 base; J trimming: 6 bases; junction bases outside the gene matches: 8. The CDR3 DNA is TGTGCCAGCAGTGAAGGATTTAGCGGGAGGGAGGGCAATGAGCAGTTCTTC. Residues: CASSEGFSGREGNEQFF.

This clone rates as medium-sized. Within the sample, other DNA sequences also encode this same CDR3. J is TRBJ2-3 and V is TRBV27, with D unresolved. Trimming took 2 bases from V and 0 from J, leaving 3 bases between them. The CDR3 spans 13 residues. Germline values: CDR1 MNHEY, CDR2 SMNVEV (reference sequence). The CDR3: CASSLTSTDTQYF. For the CDR3, the DNA is TGTGCCAGCAGTTTAACTAGCACAGATACGCAGTATTTT.

This sequence joins TRBV7-9 and TRBJ2-5; a weak D match, TRBD2 (6 bases). This CDR3 has 14 residues. Germline CDR1 SEHNR, CDR2 FQNEAQ (reference sequence). Trimming took off 5 bases at V and 1 base at J, with 11 bases between the two ends. The CDR3, as DNA: TGTGCCAGCAGCATGGGAGGTTCCCAAGAGACCCAGTACTTC. Translating it yields CASSMGGSQETQYF. The full variable domain, completed using reference TRBV7-9 and TRBJ2-5, is DTGVSQNPRHKITKRGQNVTFRCDPISEHNRLYWYRQTLGQGPEFLTYFQNEAQLEKSRLLSDRFSAERPKGSFSTLEIQRTEQGDSAMYLCASSMGGSQETQYFGPGTRLLVL.

The rearrangement uses TRBV28 and TRBJ2-1, with D unresolved. CDR1 is MDHEN, CDR2 SYDVKM, per germline. This CDR3 contains 11 residues. Trimming pared 3 bases from V and 8 bases from J, leaving 5 bases between. The CDR3: CASSFGDEQFF. The DNA for the CDR3 is TGTGCCAGCAGTTTTGGGGATGAGCAGTTCTTC.

The V and J genes are TRBV29-1 and TRBJ2-7, with a possible D match to TRBD2 (6 bases). V was pared by 4 bases and J by 0 bases, with 10 bases between. The germline CDR1 and CDR2 sequences are SQVTM and ANQGSEA. The CDR3 spans 13 residues. DNA of the CDR3: TGCAGCGTTGGGGGGACTGGCTCCTACGAGCAGTACTTC. It yields the protein CSVGGTGSYEQYF.

V usage is TRBV6-5 and J usage is TRBJ1-2, with D uncertain. CDR3 length equals 14 residues. CDR1 is MNHEY, CDR2 SVGAGI, per germline. Trimming shortened V by 2 bases and J by 4 bases, and 11 bases separated the two germline ends. The CDR3 region has the DNA TGTGCCAGCAGTTACCGTAGGGTTGGCTATGGCTACACCTTC. Amino acid sequence: CASSYRRVGYGYTF.

The V and J genes are TRBV6-5 and TRBJ1-2, with 8 bases matching TRBD1. J lost 3 bases, V lost 4 bases, and 10 bases had no gene match. The CDR3 contains 16 residues. Per the germline V gene, CDR1 is MNHEY and CDR2 is SVGAGI. The CDR3 here is CASSSDVMTGDYGYTF. CDR3 sequence (DNA): TGTGCCAGCAGTTCCGACGTTATGACAGGGGACTATGGCTACACCTTC.